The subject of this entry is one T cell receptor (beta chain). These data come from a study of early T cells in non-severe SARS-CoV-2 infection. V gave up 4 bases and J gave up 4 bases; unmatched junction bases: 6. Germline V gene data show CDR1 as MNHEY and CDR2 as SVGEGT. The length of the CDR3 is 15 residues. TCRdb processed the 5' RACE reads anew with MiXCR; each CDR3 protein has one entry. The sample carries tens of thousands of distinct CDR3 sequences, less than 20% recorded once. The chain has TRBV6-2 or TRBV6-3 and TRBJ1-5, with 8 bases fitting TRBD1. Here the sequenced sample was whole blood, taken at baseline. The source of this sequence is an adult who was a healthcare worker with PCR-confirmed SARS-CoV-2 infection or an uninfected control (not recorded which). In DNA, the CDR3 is TGTGCCAGCAGTTCCGCCGGGACAGGTAATCAGCCCCAGCATTTT. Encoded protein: CASSSAGTGNQPQHF.